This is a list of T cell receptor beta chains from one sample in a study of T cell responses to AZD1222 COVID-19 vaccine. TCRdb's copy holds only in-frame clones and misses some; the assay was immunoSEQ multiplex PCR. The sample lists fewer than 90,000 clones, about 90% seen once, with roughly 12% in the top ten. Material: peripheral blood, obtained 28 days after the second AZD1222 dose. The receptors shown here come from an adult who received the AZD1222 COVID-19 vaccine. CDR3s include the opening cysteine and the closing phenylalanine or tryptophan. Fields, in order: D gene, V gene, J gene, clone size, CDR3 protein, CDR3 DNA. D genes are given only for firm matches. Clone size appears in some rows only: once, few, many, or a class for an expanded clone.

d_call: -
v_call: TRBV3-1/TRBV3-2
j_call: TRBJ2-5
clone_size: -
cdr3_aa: CASSPPGSETQYF
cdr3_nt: TGTGCCAGCAGCCCCCCTGGTTCCGAGACCCAGTACTTC

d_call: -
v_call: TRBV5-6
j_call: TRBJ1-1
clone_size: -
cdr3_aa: CASSLRFGGNTEAFF
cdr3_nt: TGTGCCAGCAGCTTGAGATTTGGGGGGAACACTGAAGCTTTCTTT

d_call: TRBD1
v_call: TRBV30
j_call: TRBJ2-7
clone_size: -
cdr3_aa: CAWSFGQGTEQYF
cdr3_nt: TGTGCCTGGAGTTTTGGACAGGGGACCGAGCAGTACTTC

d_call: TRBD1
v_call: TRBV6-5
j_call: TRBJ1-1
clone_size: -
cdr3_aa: CASSYSATGATEAFF
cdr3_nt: TGTGCCAGCAGTTACTCTGCGACAGGGGCCACTGAAGCTTTCTTT

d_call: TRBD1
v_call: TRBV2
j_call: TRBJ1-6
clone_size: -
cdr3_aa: CASRDRGSRNSPLHF
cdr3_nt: TGTGCCAGCAGGGACAGGGGTTCTAGAAATTCACCCCTCCACTTT

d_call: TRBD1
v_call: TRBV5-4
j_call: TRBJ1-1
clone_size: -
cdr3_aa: CASSRLPGGGTEAFF
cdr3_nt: TGTGCCAGCAGCCGTTTACCAGGGGGGGGCACTGAAGCTTTCTTT

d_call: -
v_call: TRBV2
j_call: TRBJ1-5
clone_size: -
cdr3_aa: CASKARIGVRPQHF
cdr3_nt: TGTGCCAGCAAGGCCCGGATTGGGGTAAGGCCCCAGCATTTT

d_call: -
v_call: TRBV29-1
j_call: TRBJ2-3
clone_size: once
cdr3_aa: CSVADTDTQYF
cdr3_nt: TGCAGCGTTGCGGACACAGATACGCAGTATTTT

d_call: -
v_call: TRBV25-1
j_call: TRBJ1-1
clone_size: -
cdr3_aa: CASSELHKNTEAFF
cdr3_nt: TGTGCCAGCAGTGAGCTACACAAGAACACTGAAGCTTTCTTT

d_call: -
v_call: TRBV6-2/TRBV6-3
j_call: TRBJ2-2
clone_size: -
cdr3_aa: CASSYSGSDTGELFF
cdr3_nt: TGTGCCAGCAGTTACTCGGGCAGCGACACCGGGGAGCTGTTTTTT

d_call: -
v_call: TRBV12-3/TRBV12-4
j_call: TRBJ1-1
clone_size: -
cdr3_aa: CASRGRWTEAFF
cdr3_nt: TGTGCCAGCAGGGGGCGCTGGACTGAAGCTTTCTTT

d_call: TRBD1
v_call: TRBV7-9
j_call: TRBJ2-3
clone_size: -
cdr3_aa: CATTDRGATRGTDTQYF
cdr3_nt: TGTGCCACCACGGACAGGGGAGCCACTAGGGGCACAGATACGCAGTATTTT

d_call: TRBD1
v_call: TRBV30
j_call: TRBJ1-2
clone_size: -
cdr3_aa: CAWIAGTGGPDNYGYTF
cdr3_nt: TGTGCCTGGATAGCTGGCACAGGGGGCCCAGATAACTATGGCTACACCTTC

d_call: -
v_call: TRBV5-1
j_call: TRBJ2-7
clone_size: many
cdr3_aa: CASSQAPTGYEQYF
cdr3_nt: TGCGCCAGCAGCCAAGCACCTACAGGGTACGAGCAGTACTTC

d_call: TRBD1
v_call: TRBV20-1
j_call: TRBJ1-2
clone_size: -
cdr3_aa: CSASLTGTGAGYTF
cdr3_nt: TGCAGTGCTAGTCTCACCGGGACAGGGGCTGGCTACACCTTC

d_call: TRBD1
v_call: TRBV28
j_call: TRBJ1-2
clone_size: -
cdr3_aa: CASSLTPGTGVGYTF
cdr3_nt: TGTGCCAGCAGTTTAACCCCAGGGACAGGGGTTGGCTACACCTTC

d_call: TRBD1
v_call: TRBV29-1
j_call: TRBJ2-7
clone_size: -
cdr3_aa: CSVARTGSSYEQYF
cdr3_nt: TGCAGCGTAGCGAGGACAGGGAGCTCCTACGAGCAGTACTTC